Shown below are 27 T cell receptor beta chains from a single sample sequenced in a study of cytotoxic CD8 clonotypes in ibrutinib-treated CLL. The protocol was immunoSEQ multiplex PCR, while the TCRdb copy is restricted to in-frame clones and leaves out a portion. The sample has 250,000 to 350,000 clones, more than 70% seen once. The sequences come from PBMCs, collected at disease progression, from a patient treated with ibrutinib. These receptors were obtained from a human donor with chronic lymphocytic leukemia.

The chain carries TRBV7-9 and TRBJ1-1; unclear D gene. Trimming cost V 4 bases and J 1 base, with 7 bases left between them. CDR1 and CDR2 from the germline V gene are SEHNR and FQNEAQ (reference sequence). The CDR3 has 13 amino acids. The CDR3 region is CASSYKSNTEAFF. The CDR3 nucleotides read TGTGCCAGCAGCTATAAATCGAACACTGAAGCTTTCTTT.

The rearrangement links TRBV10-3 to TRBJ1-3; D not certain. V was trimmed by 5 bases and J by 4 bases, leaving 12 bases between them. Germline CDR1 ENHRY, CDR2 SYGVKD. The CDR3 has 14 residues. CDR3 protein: CAISLDWAGNTIYF. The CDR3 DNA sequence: TGTGCCATCAGTTTAGATTGGGCCGGAAACACCATATATTTT.

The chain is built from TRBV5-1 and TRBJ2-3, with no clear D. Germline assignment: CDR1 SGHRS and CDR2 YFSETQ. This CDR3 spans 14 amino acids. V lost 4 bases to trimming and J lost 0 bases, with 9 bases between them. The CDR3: CASSPGPSTDTQYF. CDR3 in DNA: TGCGCCAGCAGCCCCGGGCCGAGCACAGATACGCAGTATTTT.

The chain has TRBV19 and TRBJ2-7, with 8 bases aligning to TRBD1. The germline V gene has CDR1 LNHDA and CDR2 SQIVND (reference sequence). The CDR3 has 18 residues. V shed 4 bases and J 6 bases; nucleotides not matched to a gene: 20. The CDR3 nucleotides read TGTGCCAGTAGTACGAGAGCCGGGTTGGCTCAGGGGGCAGGCGAGCAGTACTTC. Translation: CASSTRAGLAQGAGEQYF.

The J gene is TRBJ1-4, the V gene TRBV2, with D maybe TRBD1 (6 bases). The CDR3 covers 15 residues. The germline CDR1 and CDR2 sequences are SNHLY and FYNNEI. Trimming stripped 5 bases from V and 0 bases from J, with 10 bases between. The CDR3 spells CASSPGQTTNEKLFF. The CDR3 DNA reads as TGTGCCAGCAGTCCCGGACAGACAACTAATGAAAAACTGTTTTTT.

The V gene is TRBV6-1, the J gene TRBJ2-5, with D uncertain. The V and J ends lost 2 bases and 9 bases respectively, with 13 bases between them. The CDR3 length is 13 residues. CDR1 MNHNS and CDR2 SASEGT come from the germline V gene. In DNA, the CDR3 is TGTGCCAGCAGTGAAACCTGGGGAAGCTCCCAGTACTTC. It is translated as CASSETWGSSQYF.

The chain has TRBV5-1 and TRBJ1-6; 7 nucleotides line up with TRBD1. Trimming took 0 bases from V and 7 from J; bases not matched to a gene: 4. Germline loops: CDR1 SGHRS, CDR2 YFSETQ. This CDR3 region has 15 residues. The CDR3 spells CASSLGGQRNSPLHF. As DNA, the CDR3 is TGCGCCAGCAGCTTGGGGGGACAGCGAAATTCACCCCTCCACTTT.

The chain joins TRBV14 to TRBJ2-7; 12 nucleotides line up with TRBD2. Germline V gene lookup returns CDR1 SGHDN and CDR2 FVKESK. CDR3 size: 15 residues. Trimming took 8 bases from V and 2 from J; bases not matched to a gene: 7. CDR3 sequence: CASASGRAGTYEQYF. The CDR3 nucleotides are TGTGCCAGCGCTAGCGGGAGGGCAGGAACCTACGAGCAGTACTTC.

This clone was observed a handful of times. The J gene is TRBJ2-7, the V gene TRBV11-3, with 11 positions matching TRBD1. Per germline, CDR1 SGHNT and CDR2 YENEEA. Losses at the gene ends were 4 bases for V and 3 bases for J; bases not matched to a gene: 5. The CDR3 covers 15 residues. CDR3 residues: CASSSGQGANYEQYF. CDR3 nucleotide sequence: TGTGCCAGCAGCTCCGGACAGGGGGCAAACTACGAGCAGTACTTC.

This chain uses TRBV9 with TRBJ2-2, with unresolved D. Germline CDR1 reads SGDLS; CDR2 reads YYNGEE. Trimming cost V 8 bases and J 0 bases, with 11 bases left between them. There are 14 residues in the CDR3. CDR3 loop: CASGLAANTGELFF. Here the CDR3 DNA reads TGTGCCAGTGGATTGGCGGCGAACACCGGGGAGCTGTTTTTT.

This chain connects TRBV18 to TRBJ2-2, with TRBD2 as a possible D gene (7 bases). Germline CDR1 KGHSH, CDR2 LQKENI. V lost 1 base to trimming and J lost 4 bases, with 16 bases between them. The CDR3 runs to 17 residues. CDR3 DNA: TGTGCCAGCTCACCACGTAGGGGGAGGGAATCCACCGGGGAGCTGTTTTTT. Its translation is CASSPRRGRESTGELFF.

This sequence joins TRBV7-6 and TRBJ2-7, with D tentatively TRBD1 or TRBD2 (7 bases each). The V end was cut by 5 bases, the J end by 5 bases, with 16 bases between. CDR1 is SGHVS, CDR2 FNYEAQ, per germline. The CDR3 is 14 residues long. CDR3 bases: TGTGCCAGCAGCCCGAGGGGAGGGGGCAACGAGCAGTACTTC. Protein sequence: CASSPRGGGNEQYF.

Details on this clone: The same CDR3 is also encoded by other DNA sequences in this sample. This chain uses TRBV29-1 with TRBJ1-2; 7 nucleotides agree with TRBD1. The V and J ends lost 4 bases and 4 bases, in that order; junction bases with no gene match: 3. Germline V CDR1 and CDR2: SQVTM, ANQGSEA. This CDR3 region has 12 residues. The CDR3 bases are TGCAGCGTTGGGGACAGAGGCTATGGCTACACCTTC. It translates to CSVGDRGYGYTF.

DNA of the CDR3: TGCGCCAGCAGCCAGTCCTCCTACAATGAGCAGTTCTTC. It encodes CASSQSSYNEQFF. The genes are TRBV5-1 and TRBJ2-1; D gene ambiguous. The germline V gene has CDR1 SGHRS and CDR2 YFSETQ. The CDR3 has 13 amino acids. The V gene lost 4 bases and the J gene lost 0 bases, with 5 bases spanning the gap.

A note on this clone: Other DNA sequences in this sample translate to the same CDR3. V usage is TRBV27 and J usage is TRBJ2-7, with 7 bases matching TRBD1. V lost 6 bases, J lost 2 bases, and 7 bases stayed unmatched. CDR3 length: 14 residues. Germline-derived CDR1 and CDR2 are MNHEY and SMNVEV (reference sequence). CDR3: CASSLYRGTYEQYF. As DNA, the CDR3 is TGTGCCAGCAGCCTGTACAGGGGTACCTACGAGCAGTACTTC.

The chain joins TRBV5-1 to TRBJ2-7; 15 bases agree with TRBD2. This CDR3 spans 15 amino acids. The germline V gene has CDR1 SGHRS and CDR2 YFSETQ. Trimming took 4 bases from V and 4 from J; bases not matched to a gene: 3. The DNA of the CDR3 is TGCGCCAGCAGCCTGGGACTAGCGGGAGGTTACGAGCAGTACTTC. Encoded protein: CASSLGLAGGYEQYF.

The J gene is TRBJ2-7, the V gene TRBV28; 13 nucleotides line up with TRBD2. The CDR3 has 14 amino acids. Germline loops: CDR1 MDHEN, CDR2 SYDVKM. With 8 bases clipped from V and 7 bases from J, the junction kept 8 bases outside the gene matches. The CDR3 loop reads CASAGLAGVSEQYF. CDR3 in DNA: TGTGCCAGCGCCGGACTAGCGGGAGTATCTGAGCAGTACTTC.

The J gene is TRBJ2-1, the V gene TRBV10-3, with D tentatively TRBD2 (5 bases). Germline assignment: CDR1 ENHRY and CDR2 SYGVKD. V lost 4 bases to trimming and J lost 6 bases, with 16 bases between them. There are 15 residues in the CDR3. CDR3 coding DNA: TGTGCCATCAGTGCCCCCGGGGTGTTGGTCAATGAGCAGTTCTTC. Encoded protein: CAISAPGVLVNEQFF.

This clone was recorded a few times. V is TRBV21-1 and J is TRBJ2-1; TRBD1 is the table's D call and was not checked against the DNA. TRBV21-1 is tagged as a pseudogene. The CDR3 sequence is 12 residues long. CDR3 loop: CASSNRGNEQFF. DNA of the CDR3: TGTGCCAGCAGCAATAGGGGGAATGAGCAGTTCTTC.

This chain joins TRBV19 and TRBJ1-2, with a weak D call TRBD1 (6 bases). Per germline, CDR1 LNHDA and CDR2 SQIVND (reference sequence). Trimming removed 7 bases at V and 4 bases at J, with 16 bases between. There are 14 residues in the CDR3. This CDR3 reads CASMSGAPGYGYTF. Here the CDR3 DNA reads TGTGCCAGTATGTCGGGGGCTCCGGGCTATGGCTACACCTTC. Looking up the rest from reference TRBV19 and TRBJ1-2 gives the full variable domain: DGGITQSPKYLFRKEGQNVTLSCEQNLNHDAMYWYRQDPGQGLRLIYYSQIVNDFQKGDIAEGYSVSREKKESFPLTVTSAQKNPTAFYLCASMSGAPGYGYTFGSGTRLTVV.

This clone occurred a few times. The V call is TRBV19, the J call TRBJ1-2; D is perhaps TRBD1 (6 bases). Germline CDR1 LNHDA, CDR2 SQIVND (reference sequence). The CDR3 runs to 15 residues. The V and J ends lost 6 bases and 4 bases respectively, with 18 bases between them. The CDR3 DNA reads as TGTGCCAGTAGCCTAAATCAGGGGCTCGGCTATGGCTACACCTTC. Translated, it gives CASSLNQGLGYGYTF.

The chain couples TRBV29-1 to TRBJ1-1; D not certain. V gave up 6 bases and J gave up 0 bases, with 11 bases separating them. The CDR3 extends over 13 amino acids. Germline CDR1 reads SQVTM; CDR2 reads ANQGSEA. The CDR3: CSVFGRVNTEAFF. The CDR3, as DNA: TGCAGCGTGTTTGGACGGGTGAACACTGAAGCTTTCTTT.

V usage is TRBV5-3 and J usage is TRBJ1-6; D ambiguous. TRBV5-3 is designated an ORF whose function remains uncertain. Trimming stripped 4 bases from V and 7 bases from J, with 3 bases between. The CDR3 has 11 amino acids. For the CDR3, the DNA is TGTGCCAGAAGCGGAAATTCACCCCTCCACTTT. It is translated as CARSGNSPLHF.

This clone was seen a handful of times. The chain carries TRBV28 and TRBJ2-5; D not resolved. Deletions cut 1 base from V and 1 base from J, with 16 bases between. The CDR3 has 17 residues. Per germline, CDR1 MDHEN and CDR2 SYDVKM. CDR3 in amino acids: CASSLLGSVLTQETQYF. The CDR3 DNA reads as TGTGCCAGCAGTTTATTGGGTTCAGTACTGACCCAAGAGACCCAGTACTTC. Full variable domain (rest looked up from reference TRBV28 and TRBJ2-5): DVKVTQSSRYLVKRTGEKVFLECVQDMDHENMFWYRQDPGLGLRLIYFSYDVKMKEKGDIPEGYSVSREKKERFSLILESASTNQTSMYLCASSLLGSVLTQETQYFGPGTRLLVL.

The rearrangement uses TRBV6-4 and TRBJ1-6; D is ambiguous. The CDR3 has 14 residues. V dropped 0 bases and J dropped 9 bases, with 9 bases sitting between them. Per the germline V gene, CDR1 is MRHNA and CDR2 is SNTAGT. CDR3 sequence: CASSDSITASPLHF. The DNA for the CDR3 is TGTGCCAGCAGTGACTCGATTACAGCTTCACCCCTCCACTTT.

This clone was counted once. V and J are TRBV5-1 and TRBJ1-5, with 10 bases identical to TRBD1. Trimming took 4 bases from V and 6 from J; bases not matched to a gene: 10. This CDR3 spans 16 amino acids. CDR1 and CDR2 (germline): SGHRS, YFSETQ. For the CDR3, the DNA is TGCGCCAGCAGCCCCCACCGACAGGGGGCGGCTCAGCCCCAGCATTTT. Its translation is CASSPHRQGAAQPQHF.

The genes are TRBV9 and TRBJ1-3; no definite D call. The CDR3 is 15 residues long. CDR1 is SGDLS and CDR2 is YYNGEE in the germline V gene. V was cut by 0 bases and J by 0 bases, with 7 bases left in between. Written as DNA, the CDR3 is TGTGCCAGCAGCGTAGCCACCTACTCTGGAAACACCATATATTTT. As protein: CASSVATYSGNTIYF.